One sample yielded the 10 T cell receptor beta chains listed below, sequenced in a study of chemoradiotherapy in HPV16-positive cancers. Sequencing used immunoSEQ multiplex PCR; TCRdb keeps in-frame clones, though not all of them. The repertoire holds 1,500 to 2,000 clones, with roughly 86% as singletons. Sample: tumor tissue, taken from a patient who underwent chemoradiotherapy. The receptors derive from a human donor with HPV-associated anogenital cancer.

V and J are TRBV9 and TRBJ1-1; D remains unclear. Per germline, CDR1 SGDLS and CDR2 YYNGEE. V was trimmed by 0 bases and J by 0 bases, leaving 9 bases between them. The length of the CDR3 is 15 residues. CDR3 bases: TGTGCCAGCAGCGTAGACGACCGTTTGAACACTGAAGCTTTCTTT. The encoded protein is CASSVDDRLNTEAFF. Together with reference TRBV9 and TRBJ1-1, the CDR3 gives the full variable domain: DSGVTQTPKHLITATGQRVTLRCSPRSGDLSVYWYQQSLDQGLQFLIQYYNGEERAKGNILERFSAQQFPDLHSELNLSSLELGDSALYFCASSVDDRLNTEAFFGQGTRLTVV.

This chain connects TRBV19 to TRBJ2-2; 9 nucleotides align to TRBD2. The CDR3 extends over 16 amino acids. V shed 6 bases, J shed 3 bases, and the junction held 8 bases outside the gene matches. CDR1 and CDR2 from the germline V gene are LNHDA and SQIVND (reference sequence). The CDR3, as DNA: TGTGCCAGTAGCCCCCGAGCGGGGGGCGACACCGGGGAGCTGTTTTTT. Protein sequence: CASSPRAGGDTGELFF. Full variable domain (rest looked up from reference TRBV19 and TRBJ2-2): DGGITQSPKYLFRKEGQNVTLSCEQNLNHDAMYWYRQDPGQGLRLIYYSQIVNDFQKGDIAEGYSVSREKKESFPLTVTSAQKNPTAFYLCASSPRAGGDTGELFFGEGSRLTVL.

This rearrangement joins TRBV7-9 to TRBJ1-4; perhaps TRBD1 as D (6 bases). Germline V gene lookup returns CDR1 SEHNR and CDR2 FQNEAQ (reference sequence). The CDR3 contains 14 residues. The V and J ends lost 2 bases and 7 bases respectively, with 11 bases between them. The CDR3 DNA sequence: TGTGCCAGCAGCTTATCCGGGGGCGGTGAAAAACTGTTTTTT. Amino acid sequence: CASSLSGGGEKLFF.

By sample share, this clone is hyperexpanded. J is TRBJ1-2 and V is TRBV10-3; the D is unclear. The V gene lost 2 bases and the J gene lost 4 bases, with 14 bases spanning the gap. Germline V gene sequence: CDR1 ENHRY, CDR2 SYGVKD. The CDR3 loop spans 15 amino acids. The CDR3 region has the DNA TGTGCCATCAGTGAGGCAGCGTTTTTCCCCTATGGCTACACCTTC. Its protein is CAISEAAFFPYGYTF.

The rearrangement links TRBV5-4 to TRBJ2-3, with 14 bases lining up with TRBD2. V trimming: 4 bases; J trimming: 2 bases; junction bases outside the gene matches: 6. Germline lookup yields CDR1 SGHNT and CDR2 YYREEE (reference sequence). The CDR3 is 17 residues long. CDR3 residues: CASSTRLAGGPTDTQYF. The CDR3 bases are TGTGCCAGCAGCACTCGACTAGCGGGGGGGCCCACAGATACGCAGTATTTT.

The chain has TRBV5-4 and TRBJ1-2; 8 bases align to TRBD1. Germline V gives CDR1 SGHNT, CDR2 YYREEE (reference sequence). Trimming removed 7 bases from V and 4 bases from J; junction bases left unmatched: 12. The CDR3 totals 15 residues. The CDR3 loop reads CASRTATGVGYGYTF. DNA of the CDR3: TGTGCCAGCCGAACCGCGACAGGGGTCGGCTATGGCTACACCTTC.

Turning to this clone: In the same sample, other DNA sequences code for this CDR3. The genes are TRBV30 and TRBJ1-3, with 8 bases identical to TRBD1. CDR3 length equals 13 residues. The junction had 1 base not matched to a gene; V was cut back by 4 bases and J by 2 bases. Germline loops: CDR1 GTSNPN, CDR2 SVGIG (reference sequence). CDR3 sequence: CAWKQGAGNTIYF. In nucleotides, the CDR3 is TGTGCCTGGAAACAGGGGGCTGGAAACACCATATATTTT.

This clone was seen only once. The chain has TRBV2 and TRBJ1-2; D is unclear. Deletions cut 2 bases from V and 4 bases from J, with 8 bases between. The CDR3 length is 13 residues. From germline, CDR1 is SNHLY and CDR2 FYNNEI. CDR3 loop: CASSERQVYGYTF. The CDR3 DNA reads TGTGCCAGCAGTGAACGCCAGGTCTATGGCTACACCTTC.

The CDR3 DNA reads as TGCGCCAGCAGCTTACGGACTAGCGCCTCAGATACGCAGTATTTT. Amino acids: CASSLRTSASDTQYF. The rearrangement links TRBV5-1 to TRBJ2-3, with 9 bases matching TRBD2. CDR1 and CDR2 (germline): SGHRS, YFSETQ. This CDR3 comprises 15 residues. The ends lost 2 bases at V and 4 bases at J; junction bases unmatched: 5.

The chain joins TRBV5-5 to TRBJ1-1; D gene uncertain. The CDR3 contains 13 residues. Trimming shortened V by 3 bases and J by 1 base, and 7 bases separated the two germline ends. CDR1 and CDR2 (germline): SGHKS, YYEKEE (reference sequence). CDR3 region: CASSWGGNTEAFF. CDR3 DNA: TGTGCCAGCAGCTGGGGTGGGAACACTGAAGCTTTCTTT. The whole variable domain, remainder taken from reference TRBV5-5 and TRBJ1-1, is DAGVTQSPTHLIKTRGQQVTLRCSPISGHKSVSWYQQVLGQGPQFIFQYYEKEERGRGNFPDRFSARQFPNYSSELNVNALLLGDSALYLCASSWGGNTEAFFGQGTRLTVV.